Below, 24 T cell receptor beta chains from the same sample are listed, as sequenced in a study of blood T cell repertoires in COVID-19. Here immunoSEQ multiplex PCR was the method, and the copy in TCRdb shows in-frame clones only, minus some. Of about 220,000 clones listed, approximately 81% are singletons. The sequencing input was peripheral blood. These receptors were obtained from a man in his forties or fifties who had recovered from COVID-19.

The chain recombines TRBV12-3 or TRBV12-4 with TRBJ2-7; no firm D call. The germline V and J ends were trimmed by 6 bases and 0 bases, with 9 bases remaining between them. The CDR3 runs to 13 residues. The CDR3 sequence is CASSPGFSYEQYF. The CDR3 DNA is TGTGCCAGCAGCCCAGGTTTCTCCTACGAGCAGTACTTC.

CDR3 DNA: TGTGCCAGCTCACCATCTCCGGGACAGATACCCTACGAGCAGTACTTC. Translation gives CASSPSPGQIPYEQYF. The chain employs TRBV27 and TRBJ2-7; 7 bases are a match to TRBD1. The germline V gene encodes CDR1 MNHEY and CDR2 SMNVEV (reference sequence). The CDR3 is 16 residues long. The ends lost 8 bases at V and 2 bases at J; junction bases unmatched: 15.

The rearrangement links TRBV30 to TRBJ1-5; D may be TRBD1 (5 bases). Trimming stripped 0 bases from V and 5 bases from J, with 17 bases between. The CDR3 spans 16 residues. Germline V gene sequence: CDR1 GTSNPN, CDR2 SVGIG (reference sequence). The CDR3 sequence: CAWSVLGGDGHQPQHF. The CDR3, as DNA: TGTGCCTGGAGTGTACTGGGCGGGGACGGGCATCAGCCCCAGCATTTT. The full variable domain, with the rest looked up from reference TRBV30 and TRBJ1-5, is SQTIHQWPATLVQPVGSPLSLECTVEGTSNPNLYWYRQAAGRGLQLLFYSVGIGQISSEVPQNLSASRPQDRQFILSSKKLLLSDSGFYLCAWSVLGGDGHQPQHFGDGTRLSIL.

The CDR3: CASSPQGVEAFF. CDR3 nucleotide sequence: TGTGCCAGCAGCCCTCAGGGGGTTGAAGCTTTCTTT. The gene calls are TRBV14 and TRBJ1-1, with 7 positions matching TRBD1. CDR1 SGHDN and CDR2 FVKESK come from the germline V gene. Losses at the gene ends were 4 bases for V and 7 bases for J; bases not matched to a gene: 3. The CDR3 is made up of 12 amino acids.

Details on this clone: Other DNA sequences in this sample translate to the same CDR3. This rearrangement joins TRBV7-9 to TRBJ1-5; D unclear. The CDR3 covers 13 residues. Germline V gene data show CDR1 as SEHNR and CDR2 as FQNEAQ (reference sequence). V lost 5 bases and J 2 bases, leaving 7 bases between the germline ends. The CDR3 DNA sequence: TGTGCCAGCAGCCTGTCCGGCAATCAGCCCCAGCATTTT. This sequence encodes CASSLSGNQPQHF.

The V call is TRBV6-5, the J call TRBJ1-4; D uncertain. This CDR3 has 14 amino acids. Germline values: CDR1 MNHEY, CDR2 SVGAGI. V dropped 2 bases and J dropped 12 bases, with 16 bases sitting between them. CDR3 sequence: CASSYGVSGEELFF. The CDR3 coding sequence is TGTGCCAGCAGTTACGGGGTTTCTGGGGAGGAACTGTTTTTT.

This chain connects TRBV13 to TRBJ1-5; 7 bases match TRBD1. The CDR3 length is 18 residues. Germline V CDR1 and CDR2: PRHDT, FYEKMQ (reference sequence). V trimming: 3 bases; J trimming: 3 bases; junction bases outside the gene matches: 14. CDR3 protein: CASSFPGTEHWTNQPQHF. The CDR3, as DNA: TGTGCCAGCAGCTTCCCCGGGACAGAACATTGGACCAATCAGCCCCAGCATTTT.

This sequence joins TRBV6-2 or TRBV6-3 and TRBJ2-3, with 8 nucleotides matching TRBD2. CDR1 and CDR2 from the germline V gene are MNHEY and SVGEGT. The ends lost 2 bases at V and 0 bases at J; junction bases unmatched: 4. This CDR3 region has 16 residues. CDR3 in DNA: TGTGCCAGCAGTTACGCAGCGGGAGACAGCACAGATACGCAGTATTTT. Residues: CASSYAAGDSTDTQYF.

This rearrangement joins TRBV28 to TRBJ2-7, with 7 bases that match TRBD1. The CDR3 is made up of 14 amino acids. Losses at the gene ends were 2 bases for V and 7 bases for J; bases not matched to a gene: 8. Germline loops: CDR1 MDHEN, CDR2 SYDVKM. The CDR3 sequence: CASSLRGQGREQYF. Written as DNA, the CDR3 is TGTGCCAGCAGTTTAAGGGGGCAAGGGAGAGAGCAGTACTTC.

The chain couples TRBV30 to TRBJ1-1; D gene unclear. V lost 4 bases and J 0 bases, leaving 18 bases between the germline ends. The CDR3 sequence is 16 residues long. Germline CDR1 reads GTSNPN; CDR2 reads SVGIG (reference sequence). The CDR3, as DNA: TGTGCCTGGAATGGGAGGCCTCATCATGTGAACACTGAAGCTTTCTTT. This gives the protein CAWNGRPHHVNTEAFF.

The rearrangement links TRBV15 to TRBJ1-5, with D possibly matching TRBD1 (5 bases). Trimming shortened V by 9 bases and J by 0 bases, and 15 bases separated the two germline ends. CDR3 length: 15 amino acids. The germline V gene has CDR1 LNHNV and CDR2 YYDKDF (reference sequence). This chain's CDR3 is CATQNRQNSNQPQHF. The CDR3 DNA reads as TGTGCCACTCAAAATAGACAGAATAGCAATCAGCCCCAGCATTTT.

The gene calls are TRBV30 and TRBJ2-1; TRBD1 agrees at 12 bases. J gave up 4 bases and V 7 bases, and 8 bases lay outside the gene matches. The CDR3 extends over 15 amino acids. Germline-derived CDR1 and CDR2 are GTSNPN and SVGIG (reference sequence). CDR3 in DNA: TGTGCCTCTCCCGGGACAGGGGGCGGTTACAATGAGCAGTTCTTC. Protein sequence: CASPGTGGGYNEQFF.

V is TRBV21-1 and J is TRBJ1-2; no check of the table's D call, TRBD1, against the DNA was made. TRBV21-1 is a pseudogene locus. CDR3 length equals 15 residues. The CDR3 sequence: CASSKGGWGPYGYTF. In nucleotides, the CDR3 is TGTGCCAGCAGCAAAGGGGGGTGGGGGCCGTATGGCTACACCTTC.

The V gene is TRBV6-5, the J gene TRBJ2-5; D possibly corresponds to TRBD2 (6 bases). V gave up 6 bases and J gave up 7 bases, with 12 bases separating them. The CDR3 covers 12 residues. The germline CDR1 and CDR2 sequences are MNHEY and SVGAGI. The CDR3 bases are TGTGCCAGCAGGCCGGGAGAGGGGACCCAGTACTTC. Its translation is CASRPGEGTQYF.

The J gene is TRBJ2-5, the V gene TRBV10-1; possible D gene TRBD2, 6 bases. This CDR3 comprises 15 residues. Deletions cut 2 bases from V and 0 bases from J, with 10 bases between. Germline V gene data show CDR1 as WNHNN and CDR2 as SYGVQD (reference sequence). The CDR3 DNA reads TGCGCCAGCAGTGAGAGTGGGGGGTACCAAGAGACCCAGTACTTC. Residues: CASSESGGYQETQYF.

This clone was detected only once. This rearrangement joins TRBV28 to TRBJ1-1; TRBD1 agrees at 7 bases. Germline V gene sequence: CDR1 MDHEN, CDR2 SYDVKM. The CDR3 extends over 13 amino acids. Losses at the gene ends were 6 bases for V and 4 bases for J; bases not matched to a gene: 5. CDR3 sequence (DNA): TGTGCCAGCAGCCGTGACAGGGCCACTGAAGCTTTCTTT. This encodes CASSRDRATEAFF. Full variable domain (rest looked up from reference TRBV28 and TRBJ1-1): DVKVTQSSRYLVKRTGEKVFLECVQDMDHENMFWYRQDPGLGLRLIYFSYDVKMKEKGDIPEGYSVSREKKERFSLILESASTNQTSMYLCASSRDRATEAFFGQGTRLTVV.

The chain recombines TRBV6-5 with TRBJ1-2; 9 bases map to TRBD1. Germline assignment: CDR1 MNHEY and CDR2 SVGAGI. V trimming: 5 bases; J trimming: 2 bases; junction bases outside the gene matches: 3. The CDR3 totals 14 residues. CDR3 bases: TGTGCCAGCAGTCAACAGGGGGCGAACTATGGCTACACCTTC. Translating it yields CASSQQGANYGYTF.

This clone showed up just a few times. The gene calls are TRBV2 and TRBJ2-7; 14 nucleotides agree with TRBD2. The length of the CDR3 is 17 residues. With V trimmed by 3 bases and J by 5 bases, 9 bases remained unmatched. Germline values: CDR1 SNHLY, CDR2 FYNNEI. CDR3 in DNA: TGTGCCAGCAGTGAGGGCCGACTAGCGGGGGGGCTGGACGAGCAGTACTTC. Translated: CASSEGRLAGGLDEQYF.

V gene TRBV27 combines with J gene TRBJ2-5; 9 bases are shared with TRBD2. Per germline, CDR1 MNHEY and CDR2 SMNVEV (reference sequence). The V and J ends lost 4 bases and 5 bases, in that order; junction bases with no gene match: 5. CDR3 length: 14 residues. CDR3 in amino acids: CASSYAGGRETQYF. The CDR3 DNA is TGTGCCAGCAGTTATGCGGGAGGGAGGGAGACCCAGTACTTC.

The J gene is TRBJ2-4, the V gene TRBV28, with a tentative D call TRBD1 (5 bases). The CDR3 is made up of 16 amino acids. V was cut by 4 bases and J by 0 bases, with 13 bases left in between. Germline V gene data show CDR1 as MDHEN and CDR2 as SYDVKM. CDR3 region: CASSSPTALAKNIQYF. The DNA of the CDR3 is TGTGCCAGCAGTTCCCCGACAGCCTTAGCCAAAAACATTCAGTACTTC.

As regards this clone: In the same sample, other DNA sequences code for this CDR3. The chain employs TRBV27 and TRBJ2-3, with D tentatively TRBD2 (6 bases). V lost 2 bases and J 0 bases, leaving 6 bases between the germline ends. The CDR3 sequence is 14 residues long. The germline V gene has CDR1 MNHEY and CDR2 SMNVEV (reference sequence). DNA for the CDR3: TGTGCCAGCAGTTTAGCGGGAAGCACAGATACGCAGTATTTT. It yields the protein CASSLAGSTDTQYF.

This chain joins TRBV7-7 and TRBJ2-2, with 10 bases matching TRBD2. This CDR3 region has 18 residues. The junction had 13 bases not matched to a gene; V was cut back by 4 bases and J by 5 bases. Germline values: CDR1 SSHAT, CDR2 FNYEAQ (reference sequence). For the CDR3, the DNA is TGTGCCAGCAGCTGGATTCCCTATCCGGGACTAGCGACCGGGGAGCTGTTTTTT. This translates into CASSWIPYPGLATGELFF. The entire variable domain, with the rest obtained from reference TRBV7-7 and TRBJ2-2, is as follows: GAGVSQSPRYKVTKRGQDVTLRCDPISSHATLYWYQQALGQGPEFLTYFNYEAQPDKSGLPSDRFSAERPEGSISTLTIQRTEQRDSAMYRCASSWIPYPGLATGELFFGEGSRLTVL.

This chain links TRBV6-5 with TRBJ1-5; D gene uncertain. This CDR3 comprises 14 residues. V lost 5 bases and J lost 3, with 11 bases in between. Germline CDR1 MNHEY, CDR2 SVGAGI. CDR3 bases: TGTGCCAGCAGTCCAGACTTTATCAATCAGCCCCAGCATTTT. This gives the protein CASSPDFINQPQHF.

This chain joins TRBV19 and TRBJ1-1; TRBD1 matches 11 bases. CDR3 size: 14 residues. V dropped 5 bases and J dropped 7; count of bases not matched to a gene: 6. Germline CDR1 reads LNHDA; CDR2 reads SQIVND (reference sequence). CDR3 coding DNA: TGTGCCAGTAGTTCGGACAGGGGGCAAAGTGAAGCTTTCTTT. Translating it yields CASSSDRGQSEAFF. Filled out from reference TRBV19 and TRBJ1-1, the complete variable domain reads DGGITQSPKYLFRKEGQNVTLSCEQNLNHDAMYWYRQDPGQGLRLIYYSQIVNDFQKGDIAEGYSVSREKKESFPLTVTSAQKNPTAFYLCASSSDRGQSEAFFGQGTRLTVV.